The 2 T cell receptor beta chains presented below share a single source sample, sequenced in a study of blood T cell repertoires in COVID-19. Sequenced by immunoSEQ multiplex PCR; TCRdb stores in-frame clones only, minus some. The sample comprises roughly 250,000 clones, 75% to 95% of which are singletons, and approximately 2% rests with the top ten. The source material was PBMCs or T cells enriched from blood (not recorded which). These receptors were obtained from a woman aged 18-30 years who had recovered from COVID-19.

The chain has TRBV3-1 (or the pseudogene TRBV3-2) and TRBJ2-3; 7 bases fit TRBD1. This CDR3 comprises 16 residues. V shed 4 bases, J shed 6 bases, and the junction held 13 bases outside the gene matches. Germline CDR1 is LGHDT and CDR2 is YNNKEL (reference sequence). The CDR3 sequence is CASSRRSGTARDTQYF. CDR3 bases: TGTGCCAGCAGCCGCAGATCCGGGACAGCCCGCGATACGCAGTATTTT.

The V and J genes are TRBV7-2 and TRBJ2-1; 7 bases match TRBD2. V shed 3 bases and J 6 bases; nucleotides not matched to a gene: 14. Germline assignment: CDR1 SGHTA and CDR2 FQGNSA. The CDR3 totals 17 residues. DNA for the CDR3: TGTGCCAGCAGCTTCCCCTCTAGCGGAGGCTCCAGCAATGAGCAGTTCTTC. Protein sequence: CASSFPSSGGSSNEQFF.